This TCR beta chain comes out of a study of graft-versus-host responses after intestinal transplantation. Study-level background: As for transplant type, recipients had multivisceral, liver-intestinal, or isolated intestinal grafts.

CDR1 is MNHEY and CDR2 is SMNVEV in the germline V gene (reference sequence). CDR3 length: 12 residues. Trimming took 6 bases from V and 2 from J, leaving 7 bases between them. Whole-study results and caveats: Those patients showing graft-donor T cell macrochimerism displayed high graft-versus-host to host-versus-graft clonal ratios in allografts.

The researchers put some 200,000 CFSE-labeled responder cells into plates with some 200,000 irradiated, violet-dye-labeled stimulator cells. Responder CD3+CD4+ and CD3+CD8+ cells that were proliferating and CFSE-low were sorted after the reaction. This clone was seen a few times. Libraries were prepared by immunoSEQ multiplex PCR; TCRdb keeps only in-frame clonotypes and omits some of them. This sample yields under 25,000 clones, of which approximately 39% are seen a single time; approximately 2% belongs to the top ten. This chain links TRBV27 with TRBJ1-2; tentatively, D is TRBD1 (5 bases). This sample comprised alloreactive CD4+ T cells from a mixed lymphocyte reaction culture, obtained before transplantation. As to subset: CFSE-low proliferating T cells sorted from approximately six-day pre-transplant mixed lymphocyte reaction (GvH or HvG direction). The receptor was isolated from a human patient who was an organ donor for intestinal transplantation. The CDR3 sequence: CASRGANYGYTF. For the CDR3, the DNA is TGTGCCAGCAGAGGGGCCAACTATGGCTACACCTTC.